Each of the 16 T cell receptor beta chains below was sequenced from the same sample in a study of T cells in Graves' hyperthyroidism and ophthalmopathy. What was amplified from RNA transcripts were TCR beta CDR3 regions. Initially, a first-round RT-PCR of the TCR CDR3 employed the HTBI primer set. TCRdb used MiXCR to reprocess the multiplex PCR reads, holding one entry per CDR3 protein. The repertoire consists of 250,000 to 300,000 distinct CDR3 sequences, with about an eighth occurring once and the leading ten covering 7.9%. Source material: blood. Source of these receptors: a woman between 40 and 55 years old with Graves' hyperthyroidism.

Concerning this clonotype: A much larger clone differs by one base, so this may be a read error. This sequence joins TRBV18 and TRBJ1-1, with D maybe TRBD1 (6 bases). The ends were cut back, 6 bases at V and 4 bases at J, with 15 bases in the middle. CDR1 and CDR2 (germline): KGHSH, LQKENI. The CDR3 covers 14 residues. The CDR3 sequence: CASSRTEGGTEAFF. In nucleotides, the CDR3 is TGTGCCAGCTCGCGGACAGAGGGAGGCACTGAAGCTTTCTTT.

This clonotype occurred a few times. The chain is built from TRBV13 and TRBJ1-4; a possible D gene is TRBD1 (6 bases). The CDR3 loop spans 14 amino acids. The germline V gene has CDR1 PRHDT and CDR2 FYEKMQ (reference sequence). The V end lost 2 bases, the J end lost 5 bases, and 9 bases lay between the germline ends. CDR3 in amino acids: CASSLRTANEKLFF. The CDR3 coding sequence is TGTGCCAGCAGCTTAAGGACAGCAAATGAAAAACTGTTTTTT.

This clonotype has a count of ten or more. The chain links TRBV19 to TRBJ1-3; no definite D call. Trimming cost V 5 bases and J 4 bases, with 9 bases left between them. The CDR3 is made up of 13 amino acids. Germline V gene lookup returns CDR1 LNHDA and CDR2 SQIVND (reference sequence). CDR3 region: CASSLSQGNTIYF. In nucleotides, the CDR3 is TGTGCCAGTAGTTTGAGCCAAGGAAACACCATATATTTT.

This chain links TRBV27 with TRBJ1-2; 10 nucleotides match TRBD1. CDR1 MNHEY and CDR2 SMNVEV come from the germline V gene (reference sequence). CDR3 length equals 15 residues. V dropped 5 bases and J dropped 2; count of bases not matched to a gene: 5. CDR3 in DNA: TGTGCCAGCAGTCCTCGGACAGGGGGAAACTATGGCTACACCTTC. Protein sequence: CASSPRTGGNYGYTF.

This CDR3 is CASSLTGTGVGRETQYF. CDR3 DNA sequence: TGCGCCAGCAGCCTAACCGGGACAGGGGTAGGCAGGGAGACCCAGTACTTC. V is TRBV4-1 and J is TRBJ2-5; 10 bases map to TRBD1. V was pared by 4 bases and J by 5 bases, with 13 bases of the junction left unmatched. The V gene's germline CDR1 is MGHRA and CDR2 YSYEKL. The CDR3 length is 17 residues.

This clonotype showed up many times. The chain has TRBV6-1 and TRBJ1-1; D remains ambiguous. Trimming stripped 6 bases from V and 5 bases from J, with 4 bases between. Germline V gene sequence: CDR1 MNHNS, CDR2 SASEGT. The CDR3 has 10 residues. CDR3 residues: CASRETEAFF. In DNA form, the CDR3 reads TGTGCCAGCAGAGAAACTGAAGCTTTCTTT.

Only one count was recorded for this clonotype. With a much larger clone just one base away, this may be a read error. The CDR3 loop reads CAASDLDSNQPQHF. The CDR3 DNA reads as TGTGCCGCCAGTGACCTCGACAGTAATCAGCCCCAGCATTTT. This chain links TRBV24-1 with TRBJ1-5; D is possibly TRBD1 (5 bases). Germline V lookup: CDR1 KGHDR, CDR2 SFDVKD. This CDR3 spans 14 amino acids.

This clonotype was detected ten times or more. The rearrangement links TRBV2 to TRBJ1-1; D is ambiguous. CDR1 and CDR2 from the germline V gene are SNHLY and FYNNEI. Trimming took off 8 bases at V and 3 bases at J, with 16 bases between the two ends. The CDR3 has 14 amino acids. The CDR3 coding sequence is TGTGCCAGCTCGCGCTCGTTTATCGACACTGAAGCTTTCTTT. This codes for CASSRSFIDTEAFF.

This clonotype was seen ten or more times. The chain joins TRBV12-3 or TRBV12-4 to TRBJ1-2, with 8 bases that match TRBD1. This CDR3 contains 16 residues. The trim removed 4 bases at V and 6 bases at J, leaving 13 bases unmatched. The CDR3 spells CASSSNQGAWKDGYTF. The CDR3, as DNA: TGTGCCAGCAGTTCGAACCAGGGGGCGTGGAAGGATGGCTACACCTTC.

This clonotype was observed a handful of times. This sequence joins TRBV25-1 and TRBJ2-5; tentative D call: TRBD2 (5 bases). The CDR3 is made up of 15 amino acids. Trimming stripped 4 bases from V and 5 bases from J, with 17 bases between. CDR1 and CDR2 (germline): MGHDK, SYGVNS. The CDR3 coding sequence is TGTGCCAGCAGTGGAGTTTTCGGGGTCCGCGAGACCCAGTACTTC. It specifies CASSGVFGVRETQYF.

The gene calls are TRBV6-2 or TRBV6-3 and TRBJ1-6; weak D call: TRBD1 (6 bases). Germline lookup yields CDR1 MNHEY and CDR2 SVGEGT. The CDR3 runs to 15 residues. V dropped 8 bases and J dropped 8 bases, with 19 bases sitting between them. The CDR3 nucleotides are TGTGCCAGCTCCTCACACGGGGGCGAGGATTCACCCCTCCACTTT. This translates into CASSSHGGEDSPLHF.

There are a few counts of this clonotype. The chain uses TRBV12-3 or TRBV12-4 and TRBJ2-3; the match to TRBD1 covers 11 bases. This CDR3 spans 18 amino acids. The J segment lost 6 bases and the V segment lost 0 bases, leaving 11 bases of the junction unmatched. The CDR3 protein is CASSLANFRTGGKDTQYF. The CDR3 region has the DNA TGTGCCAGCAGTTTAGCTAATTTTAGGACAGGGGGCAAGGATACGCAGTATTTT.

This clonotype showed up many times. V gene TRBV7-3 combines with J gene TRBJ2-1; 8 positions agree with TRBD2. Germline CDR1 SGHTA, CDR2 FQGTGA. The ends lost 5 bases at V and 7 bases at J; junction bases unmatched: 10. There are 15 residues in the CDR3. CDR3 nucleotides: TGTGCCAGCAGCCTTAGCGGGGCCCCTGGGAATGAGCAGTTCTTC. This sequence encodes CASSLSGAPGNEQFF.

The chain links TRBV6-5 to TRBJ2-2; D remains ambiguous. The CDR3 runs 14 residues. Germline V gene sequence: CDR1 MNHEY, CDR2 SVGAGI. V was cut by 2 bases and J by 1 base, with 5 bases left in between. CDR3 sequence reads: CASSYNRNTGELFF. The CDR3 DNA sequence: TGTGCCAGCAGTTACAACAGGAACACCGGGGAGCTGTTTTTT.

This clonotype was seen many times. The V call is TRBV19, the J call TRBJ2-3; D is ambiguous. The CDR3 is made up of 15 amino acids. The V gene lost 4 bases and the J gene lost 2 bases, with 13 bases spanning the gap. Germline loops: CDR1 LNHDA, CDR2 SQIVND (reference sequence). CDR3 region: CASSKARISTDTQYF. CDR3 DNA sequence: TGTGCCAGTAGTAAAGCGAGAATTTCCACAGATACGCAGTATTTT.

Ten or more counts support this clonotype. This chain links TRBV19 with TRBJ2-7, with TRBD2 as a possible D gene (6 bases). V was cut by 3 bases and J by 3 bases, with 12 bases left in between. Germline CDR1 reads LNHDA; CDR2 reads SQIVND (reference sequence). This CDR3 has 14 residues. CDR3: CASSIGAGSYEQYF. The CDR3 bases are TGTGCCAGTAGTATCGGGGCGGGGAGCTACGAGCAGTACTTC.